The clone carrying this TCR beta chain has ten or more counts. Germline loops: CDR1 WNHNN, CDR2 SYGVQD (reference sequence). The CDR3 contains 14 residues. The trim removed 3 bases at V and 7 bases at J, leaving 9 bases unmatched. Via MiXCR, TCRdb re-called the RT-PCR reads, giving one row per CDR3 protein. The sample consists of about 680,000 distinct CDR3 sequences, 12% to 15% of them appearing once. V is TRBV10-1 and J is TRBJ2-7; 7 positions agree with TRBD1. Sequenced sample: memory CD4+ T cells from blood. The receptor was derived from a female donor in good health, serving as a healthy control. The CDR3 is CASSDAGGSGEQYF. CDR3 nucleotides: TGCGCCAGCAGTGATGCAGGGGGATCGGGTGAGCAGTACTTC.